These T cell receptor beta chains were read from a single sample in a study of somatic mutations in cytotoxic T cells in rheumatoid arthritis. Profiling relied on immunoSEQ multiplex PCR, and the TCRdb table lists in-frame clones only, not all of them. The table has around 19,000 clones, approximately 67% seen once. Sequencing was carried out using CD8+ T cells sorted from blood. The receptors derive from an adult with rheumatoid arthritis. Both conserved end residues are trimmed from each CDR3. Some rows have no size entry. The others give once, few or many, or a class for an expanded clone.

>TRBJ2-3|TRBV7-6|NA
ASSQTSGLAGSTDTQY
>TRBJ2-3|TRBV7-6|NA
ASSLSLTDTQY
>TRBJ2-1|TRBV13|few
ASNLAGGQNEQF
>TRBJ1-1|TRBV30|NA
AWSVGVNTEAF
>TRBJ2-7|TRBV6-1|NA
ASRGAPDEQY
>TRBJ2-1|TRBV28|NA
ASSSPGLAREVEQF
>TRBJ2-5|TRBV11-3|few
ASSLDNLQETQY
>TRBJ2-2|TRBV19|NA
ASLRGRNTGELF
>TRBJ2-5|TRBV4-1|once
ASSQEWTSGVETQY
>TRBJ2-5|TRBV19|NA
ASSIGQGQQTQY
>TRBJ2-7|TRBV11-2|once
ASSDGQGGSYEQY
>TRBJ1-2|TRBV20-1|few
SAAGGYT
>TRBJ1-3|TRBV27|NA
ASSFGVSSRNTIY
>TRBJ1-6|TRBV2|few
ASSMYNSPLH
>TRBJ2-3|TRBV10-2|NA
ASSLTGPSTDTQY
>TRBJ1-1|TRBV11-2|once
ASSLLNTEAF
>TRBJ1-5|TRBV10-3|NA
AIRGRQDQPQH
>TRBJ2-3|TRBV5-1|NA
ASSLDGLAGYSDTQY
>TRBJ2-5|TRBV19|NA
ASSITGQETQY
>TRBJ1-2|TRBV7-9|NA
ASSLTGGLYGYT
>TRBJ1-6|TRBV10-3|NA
AISEDRVSSPLH
>TRBJ2-3|TRBV18|few
ASSLDNTDTQY
>TRBJ1-6|TRBV5-4|NA
ASSFSGEYSPLH
>TRBJ2-7|TRBV2|NA
ASSDFGTSGSSTYEQY
>TRBJ1-2|TRBV27|NA
ASSATPLLGTEGYT
>TRBJ2-7|TRBV7-9|few
ASSSGLSEQY
>TRBJ1-1|TRBV30|NA
AWSVPGSKAF
>TRBJ2-5|TRBV7-9|once
ASSLAGLETQY
>TRBJ2-1|TRBV6-6|NA
ASSLGNEQF
>TRBJ2-7|TRBV7-6|once
ASSTGQGLYEQY
>TRBJ2-3|TRBV7-9|NA
ASSLPGTDTQY
>TRBJ2-1|TRBV9|NA
ASSAGTSGYNEQF
>TRBJ2-1|TRBV6-6|NA
ASSYRPQGDEQF
>TRBJ2-7|TRBV6-1|NA
ASSEANRPIEEQY
>TRBJ2-7|TRBV6-5|NA
ASSYSMGGSYEQY
>TRBJ2-5|TRBV4-2|NA
ASSQARYSQETQY
>TRBJ2-1|TRBV9|NA
ASSLTNLPGTSYNEQF
>TRBJ2-2|TRBV7-9|few
ASSLDHLGSGPDGELF
>TRBJ1-1|TRBV19|NA
ASSIEPGVMAEAF
>TRBJ1-4|TRBV7-8|NA
ASSLARAEF
>TRBJ1-1|TRBV7-9|NA
ASSLGIRSSTEAF
>TRBJ2-4|TRBV10-3|once
AISDPGQSKNIQY
>TRBJ2-1|TRBV15|NA
ATSIWGRETNEQF
>TRBJ2-3|TRBV20-1|once
SARWDTQY
>TRBJ2-1|TRBV6-5|NA
ASSYSIPNEQF
>TRBJ1-4|TRBV7-9|NA
ASSSWQGEKLF
>TRBJ2-7|TRBV28|NA
ASSFQGGEQY
>TRBJ1-1|TRBV9|NA
ASSSSGSGIEVAF
>TRBJ1-1|TRBV12-5|once
ASGSTGHEAF
>TRBJ2-7|TRBV28|NA
ASSLLAGAYEQY
>TRBJ2-7|TRBV5-1|NA
ASSAGQTYEQY
>TRBJ2-5|TRBV2|NA
ASSEGGRGLETQY
>TRBJ2-3|TRBV21-1|once
ASSKTSGVRPGDTQY
>TRBJ2-5|TRBV5-1|few
ASSEPRGEDEETQY
>TRBJ2-1|TRBV25-1|NA
ASSEFRLAGGLDEQF
>TRBJ1-1|TRBV27|once
ASSVQGPHTEAF
>NA|TRBV7-6|NA
ASSLAQVAYEQY
>TRBJ1-2|TRBV7-8|NA
ASSLGQGAYGYT
>TRBJ2-7|TRBV5-1|once
ASSLGKAYEQY